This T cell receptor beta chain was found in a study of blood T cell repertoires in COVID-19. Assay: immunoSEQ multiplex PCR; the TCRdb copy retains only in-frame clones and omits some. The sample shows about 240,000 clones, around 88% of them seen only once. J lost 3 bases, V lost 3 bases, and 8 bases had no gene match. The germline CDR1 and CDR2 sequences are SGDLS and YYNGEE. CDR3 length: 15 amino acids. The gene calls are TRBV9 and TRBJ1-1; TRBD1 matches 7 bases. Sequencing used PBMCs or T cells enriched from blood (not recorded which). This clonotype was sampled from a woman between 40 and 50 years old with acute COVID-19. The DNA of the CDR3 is TGTGCCAGCAGCGCGTACACGACAGGGTACACTGAAGCTTTCTTT. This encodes CASSAYTTGYTEAFF.